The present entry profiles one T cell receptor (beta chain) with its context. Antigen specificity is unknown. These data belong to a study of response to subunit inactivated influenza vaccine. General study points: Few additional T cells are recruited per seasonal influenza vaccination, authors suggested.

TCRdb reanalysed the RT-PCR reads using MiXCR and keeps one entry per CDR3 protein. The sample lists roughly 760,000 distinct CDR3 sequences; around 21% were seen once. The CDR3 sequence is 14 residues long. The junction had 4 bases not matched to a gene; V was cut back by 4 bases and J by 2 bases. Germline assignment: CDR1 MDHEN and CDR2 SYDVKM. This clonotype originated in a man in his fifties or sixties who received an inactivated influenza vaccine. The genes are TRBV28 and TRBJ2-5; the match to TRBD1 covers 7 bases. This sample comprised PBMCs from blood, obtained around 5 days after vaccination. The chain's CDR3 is CASSSPGQQETQYF. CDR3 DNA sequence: TGTGCCAGCAGTTCGCCGGGACAGCAAGAGACCCAGTACTTC.